These 3 T cell receptor beta chains originate from one sample sequenced in a study of cytotoxic CD8 clonotypes in ibrutinib-treated CLL. This table comes from immunoSEQ multiplex PCR, and its TCRdb copy is limited to in-frame clones, with some not included. This repertoire shows approximately 350,000 clones, around 66% found once; its top ten account for around 6.5%. The source material was PBMCs, sampled after 36 months of ibrutinib treatment. The receptors originated from a human donor with chronic lymphocytic leukemia.

This clone was counted a few times. The rearrangement uses TRBV5-1 and TRBJ2-3; 9 bases align to TRBD1. The germline gives CDR1 SGHRS, CDR2 YFSETQ. The CDR3 extends over 14 amino acids. The trim removed 3 bases at V and 6 bases at J, leaving 5 bases unmatched. CDR3 residues: CASSSGQGWDTQYF. The CDR3 coding sequence is TGCGCCAGCAGCTCAGGACAGGGGTGGGATACGCAGTATTTT.

The chain links TRBV28 to TRBJ2-7; D possibly corresponds to TRBD1 (6 bases). This CDR3 is built from 12 residues. V was shortened by 5 bases and J by 7 bases, with 12 bases between the two germline ends. Germline V CDR1 and CDR2: MDHEN, SYDVKM. The CDR3 reads CASSGTPGEQYF. The CDR3 DNA is TGTGCCAGCAGTGGGACACCCGGGGAGCAGTACTTC. The full variable domain, in which reference TRBV28 and TRBJ2-7 provide the parts outside the CDR3, is DVKVTQSSRYLVKRTGEKVFLECVQDMDHENMFWYRQDPGLGLRLIYFSYDVKMKEKGDIPEGYSVSREKKERFSLILESASTNQTSMYLCASSGTPGEQYFGPGTRLTVT.

The CDR3 region has the DNA TGTGCCAGCAGCTTAGAAGAGTACAATGAGCAGTTCTTC. This encodes CASSLEEYNEQFF. This chain connects TRBV7-6 to TRBJ2-1; D is unclear. Looked up from germline, CDR1 is SGHVS and CDR2 is FNYEAQ. This CDR3 is 13 amino acids long. V was pared by 1 base and J by 4 bases, with 5 bases between.